This paragraph covers one T cell receptor beta chain sequence. Its antigen is undetermined. This specimen belongs to a study of cytomegalovirus exposure and HLA in healthy donors. Turning to the study itself: The same platform as the roughly 630 first-cohort repertoires was used for the 110 or so validation repertoires, a later analysis reported. Points from the study as a whole: It was reported that the classifier diagnosed cytomegalovirus status with high specificity and sensitivity in both the original and validation cohorts. There were three CMV-associated chains whose specificity for CMV antigens was confirmed in vitro.

Method: immunoSEQ multiplex PCR; TCRdb's copy keeps in-frame clones and lacks some. The sample holds 150,000 to 200,000 clones, less than 90% seen once. Germline CDR1 is LNHDA and CDR2 is SQIVND (reference sequence). Trimming stripped 10 bases from V and 2 bases from J, with 15 bases between. The CDR3 is 14 residues long. Input material: PBMCs. The gene calls are TRBV19 and TRBJ2-1, with a possible D match to TRBD1 (6 bases). The clonotype originates from a woman between 18 and 29 years old in good health and CMV-seronegative. The CDR3 nucleotides are TGTGCCACACAACAGGGAATTGCCTACAATGAGCAGTTCTTC. As protein: CATQQGIAYNEQFF.